Described below is a single T cell receptor (beta chain) sequence and its context. The data were taken from a study of blood T cell repertoires in COVID-19. Measured with immunoSEQ multiplex PCR; TCRdb has only the in-frame clones, and not every one. In the table there are fewer than 250,000 clones, 87% of which are singletons. This CDR3 comprises 14 residues. CDR1 and CDR2 from the germline V gene are LNHDA and SQIVND (reference sequence). Trimming cost V 3 bases and J 8 bases; bases outside gene matches: 9. This chain joins TRBV19 and TRBJ1-2; TRBD1 agrees at 7 bases. Material for sequencing was PBMCs or T cells enriched from blood (not recorded which). The sequence derives from a woman aged 25 to 45 with acute COVID-19. Written as DNA, the CDR3 is TGTGCCAGTAGTATTTCCCCCACAGGGGAAGGCTACACCTTC. Its protein product is CASSISPTGEGYTF.